This T cell receptor (beta chain) was recovered during a study of molecular identifiers for immune sequencing clone quantification. Study at large: Four portions were sequenced after RNA from roughly 18,000 or 92,000 naive CD8 cells was split five ways in replicates. Study results and limitations: Identical TCR molecules sharing a barcode could underestimate highly expanded clone sizes.

Making the bulk TCR libraries relied on previously described methods and listed TCR primers. In TCRdb, the PCR reads were re-called with MiXCR into one record per CDR3 protein. The table lists 300,000 to 400,000 distinct CDR3 sequences, 24% of them singletons. The CDR3 is 12 amino acids. Germline CDR1 and CDR2: MNHEY and SVGAGI. In regard to this clonotype: Its antigen remains unknown. This may stem from a read error, because a much larger clone lies one nucleotide away.

Naive CD8 T cells were sorted as CD8+CD4-CCR7+CD45RA+. The receptor was derived from a human donor in good health. Some libraries in this study had Jurkat cell RNA spiked in. V gene TRBV6-5 combines with J gene TRBJ2-2; D call uncertain. The material sequenced was naive CD8+ T cells from blood, with Jurkat cell RNA spiked in. Documented subset: FACS-sorted CD8+CD4-CCR7+CD45RA+ naive T cells. This CDR3 is CAGSPDTGELFF. CDR3 nucleotide sequence: TGTGCCGGCAGCCCAGACACCGGGGAGCTGTTTTTT.